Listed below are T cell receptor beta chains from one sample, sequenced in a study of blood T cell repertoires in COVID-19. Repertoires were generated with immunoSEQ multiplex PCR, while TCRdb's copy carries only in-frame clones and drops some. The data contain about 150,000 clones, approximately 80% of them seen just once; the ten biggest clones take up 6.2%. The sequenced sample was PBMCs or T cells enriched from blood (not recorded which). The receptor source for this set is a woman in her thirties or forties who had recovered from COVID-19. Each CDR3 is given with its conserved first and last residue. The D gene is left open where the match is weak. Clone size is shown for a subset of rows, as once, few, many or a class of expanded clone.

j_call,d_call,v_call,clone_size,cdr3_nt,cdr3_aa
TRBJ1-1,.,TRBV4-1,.,TGCGCCAGCAGTCAAGCGGGGGGTGTGGCTTTCTTT,CASSQAGGVAFF
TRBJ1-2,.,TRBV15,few,TGTGCCACCAGCAGAGTGGCCAACTATGGCTACACCTTC,CATSRVANYGYTF
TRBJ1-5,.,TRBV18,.,TGTGCCAGCTCCCCCGACACCCCGAATCAGCCCCAGCATTTT,CASSPDTPNQPQHF
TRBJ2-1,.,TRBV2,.,TGTGCCAGCAGAGGAGGGGAGCACAATGAGCAGTTCTTC,CASRGGEHNEQFF
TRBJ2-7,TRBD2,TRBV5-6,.,TGTGCCAGCAGCCGACGACTAGCGGGAGGGCAAGAGCAGTACTTC,CASSRRLAGGQEQYF
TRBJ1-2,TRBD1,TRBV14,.,TGTGCCAGCAGCCTACAGGGACAGGGCTATGGCTACACCTTC,CASSLQGQGYGYTF
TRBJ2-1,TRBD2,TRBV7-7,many,TGTGCCAGCAGCGAGGGACTAGCGGGAACCACTGAGCAGTTCTTC,CASSEGLAGTTEQFF
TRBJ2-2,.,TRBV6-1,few,TGTGCCAGCAGTGAAGGGGCGGGGATCATTGGGGAGCTGTTTTTT,CASSEGAGIIGELFF
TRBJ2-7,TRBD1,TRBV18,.,TGTGCCAGCTCACCCTCGACAGGGGGAGGCTACGAGCAGTACTTC,CASSPSTGGGYEQYF
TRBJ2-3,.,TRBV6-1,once,TGTGCCAGCAGACTAGGTCTAGATACGCAGTATTTT,CASRLGLDTQYF
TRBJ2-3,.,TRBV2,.,TGTGCCAGCAGTGAGGACGCGGGGCTTAGCACAGATACGCAGTATTTT,CASSEDAGLSTDTQYF
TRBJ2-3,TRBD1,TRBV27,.,TGTGCCAGCAGTGGGGACAGGGGGCCAGATACGCAGTATTTT,CASSGDRGPDTQYF
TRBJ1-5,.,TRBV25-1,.,TGTGCCAGCACCCTGGGCGAGAATCAGCCCCAGCATTTT,CASTLGENQPQHF
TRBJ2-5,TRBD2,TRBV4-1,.,TGCGCCAGCAGCCCCGGACTAGCGGGGGGGCAGGAGACCCAGTACTTC,CASSPGLAGGQETQYF
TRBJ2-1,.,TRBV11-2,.,TGTGCCAGCAGCTTAGAGGGGGGGCCCTCCAATGAGCAGTTCTTC,CASSLEGGPSNEQFF
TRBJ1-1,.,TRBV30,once,TGTGCCTGGAGTGTCGGGGGGGGCACTGAAGCTTTCTTT,CAWSVGGGTEAFF
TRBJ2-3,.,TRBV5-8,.,TGTGCCAGCAGCTTCAGGGGCACAGATACGCAGTATTTT,CASSFRGTDTQYF
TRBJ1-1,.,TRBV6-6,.,TGTGCCAGCAGAGGACACGAGAACACTGAAGCTTTCTTT,CASRGHENTEAFF
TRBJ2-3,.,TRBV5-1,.,TGCGCCAGCAGCTTAGTGGGAGAAATCACAGATACGCAGTATTTT,CASSLVGEITDTQYF
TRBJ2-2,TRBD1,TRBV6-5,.,TGTGCCAGCAGCCCCGGGACAGAGAACACCGGGGAGCTGTTTTTT,CASSPGTENTGELFF
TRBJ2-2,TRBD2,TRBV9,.,TGTGCCAGCAGCGGCCGGGGACTAGCGGGAGGGCCTCCGAACACCGGGGAGCTGTTTTTT,CASSGRGLAGGPPNTGELFF
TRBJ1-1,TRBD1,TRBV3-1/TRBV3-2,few,TGTGCCAGCAGCCAAGATAGGGGGCGAGGGACGGCTTTCTTT,CASSQDRGRGTAFF
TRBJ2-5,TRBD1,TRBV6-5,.,TGTGCCGGCGGTAGGGGGCTGGCCCAAGAGACCCAGTACTTC,CAGGRGLAQETQYF
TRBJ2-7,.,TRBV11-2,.,TGTGCCAGCAGCGGTAGAGGGACATATCCCTACGAGCAGTACTTC,CASSGRGTYPYEQYF
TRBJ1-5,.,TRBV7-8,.,TGTGCCAGCAGCACCCTTGGGCCGGGAGCAAGACAGCCCCAGCATTTT,CASSTLGPGARQPQHF
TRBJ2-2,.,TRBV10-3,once,TGTGCCATCAGTGAGGGAGGGGCGAACACCGGGGAGCTGTTTTTT,CAISEGGANTGELFF
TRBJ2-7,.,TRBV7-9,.,TGTGCCAGCACCCTAGCGTCGAGCTCCTACGAGCAGTACTTC,CASTLASSSYEQYF
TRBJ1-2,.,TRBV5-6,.,TGTGCCAGCAGCTTGGGGGCAGCTAACTATGGCTACACCTTC,CASSLGAANYGYTF
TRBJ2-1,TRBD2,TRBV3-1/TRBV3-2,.,TGTGCCAGCAGCCGAGGACTAGAGGCTAATGAGCAGTTCTTC,CASSRGLEANEQFF
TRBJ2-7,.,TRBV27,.,TGTGCCAGCACCCCCACCCCGTTTGGCCCCGAGCAGTACTTC,CASTPTPFGPEQYF
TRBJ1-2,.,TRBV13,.,TGTGCCAGCAGCTTAGCCTCTTGGAAAGGGGATTCTGGCTACACCTTC,CASSLASWKGDSGYTF
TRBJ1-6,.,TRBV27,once,TGTGCCAGCAAGGAGGGGAATTCACCCCTCCACTTT,CASKEGNSPLHF
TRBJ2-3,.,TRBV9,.,TGTGCCAGCAGCGCAGGGGTCGATACGCAGTATTTT,CASSAGVDTQYF
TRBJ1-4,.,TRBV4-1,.,TGCGCCAGCAGCCAAGAGGTGTCGGTCGGAAAACTGTTTTTT,CASSQEVSVGKLFF
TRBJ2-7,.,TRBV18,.,TGTGCCAGCCAGGGTAGCGGCGGATCCTACGAGCAGTACTTC,CASQGSGGSYEQYF
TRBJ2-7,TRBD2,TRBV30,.,TGTGCCTGGACCCGGGGGGGGGAGCAGTACTTC,CAWTRGGEQYF
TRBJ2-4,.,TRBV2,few,TGTGCCAGCAGTGACCAGGGAAACATTCAGTACTTC,CASSDQGNIQYF
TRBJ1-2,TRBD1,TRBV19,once,TGTGCCAGTAGTATAGACCGACAGGGGAACTATGGCTACACCTTC,CASSIDRQGNYGYTF
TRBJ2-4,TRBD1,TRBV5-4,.,TGTGCCAGCAGCTCCCGGACAGGGAACGGCATTCAGTACTTC,CASSSRTGNGIQYF
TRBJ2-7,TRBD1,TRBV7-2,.,TGTGCCAGCAGCGCGGGACAGGGTAACGAGCAGTACTTC,CASSAGQGNEQYF
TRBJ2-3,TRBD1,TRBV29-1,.,TGCAGCGTCGCGACAGGGTCTACGCAGTATTTT,CSVATGSTQYF
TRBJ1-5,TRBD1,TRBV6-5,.,TGTGCCAGCACCGAATACAGGGGAAGCAATCAGCCCCAGCATTTT,CASTEYRGSNQPQHF
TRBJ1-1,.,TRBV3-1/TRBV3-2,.,TGTGCCAGCAGCCAGGGGCCGGGTGAAGCTTTCTTT,CASSQGPGEAFF
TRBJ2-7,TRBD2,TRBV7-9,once,TGTGCCAGCAGCGGGGGGGTGGACGAGCAGTACTTC,CASSGGVDEQYF
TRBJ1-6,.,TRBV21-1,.,TGTGCCAGCAGCAAAGGAAGAGGGGGTCTGTACTATAATTCACCCCTCCACTTT,CASSKGRGGLYYNSPLHF
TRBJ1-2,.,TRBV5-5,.,TGTGCCAGCAGCTTGGTGGGGGAGGGTCCGTATGGCTACACCTTC,CASSLVGEGPYGYTF
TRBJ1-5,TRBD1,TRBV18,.,TGTGCCAGCTCAGCGGGACAGGGTAACGGGAATCAGCCCCAGCATTTT,CASSAGQGNGNQPQHF
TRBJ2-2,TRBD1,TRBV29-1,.,TGCAGCGTTTTGGACAGGGGTGGAACCGGGGAGCTGTTTTTT,CSVLDRGGTGELFF
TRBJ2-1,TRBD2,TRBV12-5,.,TGTGCTAGTGGTTTGGTTATAGGTGGGACTAGCTTTTTTCCGTTCTTC,CASGLVIGGTSFFPFF
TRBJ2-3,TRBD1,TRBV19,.,TGTGCCAGTAGCGACCTAGACAGGGGAAACACAGATACGCAGTATTTT,CASSDLDRGNTDTQYF
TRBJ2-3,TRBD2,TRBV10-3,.,TGTGCCATCATGGGACTAGCGGGAGGGCCGGGTGATACGCAGTATTTT,CAIMGLAGGPGDTQYF
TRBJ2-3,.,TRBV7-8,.,TGTGCCAGCAGCCGCGGGGTACCTAGCACAGATACGCAGTATTTT,CASSRGVPSTDTQYF
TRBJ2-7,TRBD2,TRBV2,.,TGTGCCAGCAGTGAAGGGGAGGCTAGCGGCGTCTACGAGCAGTACTTC,CASSEGEASGVYEQYF
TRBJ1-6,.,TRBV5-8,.,TGTGCCAGCAGCTTGGGCGGAAGCTCCTATAATTCACCCCTCCACTTT,CASSLGGSSYNSPLHF
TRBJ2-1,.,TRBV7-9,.,TGTGCCAGCAGCCCCGACTTTTTAGTGCTTGGCAATGAGCAGTTCTTC,CASSPDFLVLGNEQFF